This T cell receptor (beta chain) was recovered during a study of monozygotic twins with cystic fibrosis (dated by TCRdb to about 2021). In the study overall: Barcoded libraries were prepared from about 3 micrograms of fragmented DNA with approximately 16 PCR cycles. To assess genetic influence on V and J gene usage, the study compared TCR beta repertoires within and across 16 monozygotic twin pairs with cystic fibrosis. Made up mostly of children and adolescents, the cohort included ten female and six male twin pairs ranging in age from roughly 2.0 to 40 years, with a median of around 9 years. On the day of blood sampling, twins were ranked among 980 or so cohort participants for weight-for-height and for FEVPerc (FEV1 disease centile). Data for three of the twin pairs had previously been reported in another context. What the research found in general, with its limitations: The cohort was small, and no association was found between shared CDR3 numbers and age, concordance or disease severity. Significantly higher nucleotide-identical clonotype sharing was observed within monozygotic CF twin pairs than between unrelated CF individuals (P = 0.000026, Mann-Whitney). Simpson clonality was generally low (median approximately 0.0097), which suggests a naive-dominated repertoire, and clonality was higher in the most severely affected patients. The greatest similarity to the co-twin was observed for V gene usage in 13 of 16 pairs and for J usage in 8 of 16 pairs, which suggested genetic constraints.

This clone was recorded only once. Its antigen remains unidentified. The record has no base qualities; no much larger clone is one base away. From the cysteine through the phenylalanine, the CDR3 covers 13 amino acids. The DNA shown is the 39-base CDR3, in frame from base 1. V is cut by 2 bases and J by 2 bases, and the space between the germline ends is 8 bases. Looking up the germline V gene yields CDR1 SGHRS and CDR2 YFSETQ. The twin pairs came from the European Cystic Fibrosis Twin and Sibling Study Cohort, which recruited patients from 158 CF clinics across 14 European countries. Zygosity and CFTR genotype were confirmed in-house, and zygosity was tested by multiplex PCR of nine short tandem repeat loci. Each twin gave a peripheral blood sample, and clinical parameters were documented on that same day of blood sampling. Genomic DNA was isolated from peripheral blood cells with phenol/chloroform and kept in TE buffer at 4 degrees C.

Following the manufacturer's instructions, TCR beta CDR3 regions were amplified by multiplex PCR with the immunoSEQ immune profiling system. Sequencing was performed on an Illumina NextSeq system. The paper's data handling went like this. The immunoSEQ Analyzer platform handled processing of the sequence data, and clonality was calculated by taking the square root of Simpson's index of productive rearrangements. Similarity in V and J usage was measured by Jensen-Shannon distance, and OLGA was used to compute CDR3 generation probabilities. Shared CDR3 sequences were searched in the immuneACCESS database (August 2020) and in VDJdb (December 2020). TCRdb limited this immuneACCESS table to in-frame rearrangements with V and J called. A share of clones is missing; checked studies link under half to unresolved V genes, and the rest is unexplained. V and J calls and clone size are those listed in that table; D and trimming were worked out from the DNA. The sample profile shows 25,000 to 30,000 clones; approximately 96% of them were found once. The ten top clones hold 2.5% to 3.5% of the sample.

The chain is assembled from TRBV5-1 and TRBJ2-7; TRBD2 is perhaps the D gene, given 5 matching bases. Sequenced input: blood. The sequence came from a girl aged 2 to 9 with cystic fibrosis. The DNA sequence is TGCGCCAGCAGCTTCCGGGAAACCTACGAGCAGTACTTC. Translated, it gives CASSFRETYEQYF. Where the CDR3 stops, the reference TRBV5-1 and TRBJ2-7 genes take over; the full variable domain is KAGVTQTPRYLIKTRGQQVTLSCSPISGHRSVSWYQQTPGQGLQFLFEYFSETQRNKGNFPGRFSGRQFSNSRSEMNVSTLELGDSALYLCASSFRETYEQYFGPGTRLTVT.